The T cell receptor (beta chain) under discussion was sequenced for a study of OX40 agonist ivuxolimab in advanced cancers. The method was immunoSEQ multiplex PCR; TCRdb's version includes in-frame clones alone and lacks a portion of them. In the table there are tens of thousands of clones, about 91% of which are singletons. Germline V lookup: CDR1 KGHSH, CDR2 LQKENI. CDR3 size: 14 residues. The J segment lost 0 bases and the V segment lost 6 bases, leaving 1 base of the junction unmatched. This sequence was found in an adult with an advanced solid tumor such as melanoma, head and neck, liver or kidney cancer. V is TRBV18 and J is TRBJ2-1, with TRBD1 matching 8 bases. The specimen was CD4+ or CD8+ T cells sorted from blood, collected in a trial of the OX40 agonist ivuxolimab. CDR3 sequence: CASSGQDSYNEQFF. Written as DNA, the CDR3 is TGTGCCAGCTCGGGACAGGACTCCTACAATGAGCAGTTCTTC.